This record looks at one T cell receptor (beta chain) sequence and its context. The sample originates from a study of shared T cell receptors in the human thymus. The CDR3 consists of 15 residues. J lost 0 bases, V lost 8 bases, and 10 bases had no gene match. Per the germline V gene, CDR1 is SGHAT and CDR2 is FQNNGV. The table came from immunoSEQ multiplex PCR; TCRdb's copy has only in-frame clones and leaves some out. The table shows 500,000 to 750,000 clones, with more than 75% occurring only once. The data were also submitted as part of a second study, on human thymus T cells. That source adds: The thymus tissue came from resections taken during corrective heart surgery. Across thymic and blood repertoires, the usage of V and J genes appeared to be biased. Thymic repertoires of unrelated individuals were reported in related research to overlap highly.

The specimen sequenced was thymocytes. The chain couples TRBV11-2 to TRBJ2-7, with TRBD2 matching 7 bases. The sequence was obtained from a boy less than two years old with a congenital heart defect. The CDR3 region is CASAVKLASSYEQYF. The CDR3 DNA sequence: TGTGCCAGCGCCGTCAAACTAGCGAGCTCCTACGAGCAGTACTTC.